This TCR beta chain was profiled in a study of response to subunit inactivated influenza vaccine. The CDR3 totals 12 residues. V shed 5 bases, J shed 13 bases, and the junction held 4 bases outside the gene matches. This clonotype has a handful of counts. TCRdb independently ran MiXCR on the RT-PCR reads; one entry per CDR3 protein. Of about 540,000 distinct CDR3 sequences listed, under 25% are singletons. This sample also belongs to another study, concerning T cells expressing NK-cell markers. From that study: In generating TCR beta cDNA, 5'RACE template switching with UMIs was used. TCR beta repertoires came from sorted CD3+CD56+NKG2C+, CD3+CD56+NKG2C- and CD3+CD56-NKG2C+ T cells. Eight donors were sequenced, seven testing HCMV-seropositive and one testing seronegative. For six donors, the dominant NKG2C+ clonotypes made up roughly 1.0-7.0% of their CD8+ T cells. Specificity for HCMV among expanded NKG2C+ T cell clones was not established.

This clonotype was sampled from a man aged 50-59 years who received an inactivated influenza vaccine. This rearrangement joins TRBV12-3 or TRBV12-4 to TRBJ2-3; 12 bases agree with TRBD2. Sample: CD4+ T cells sorted from PBMCs, taken 12 days after vaccination. The DNA for the CDR3 is TGTGCCAGCAGTGAGCGACTAGCGGGGGAGTATTTT. Protein product: CASSERLAGEYF.